This TCR beta chain was captured by sequencing in a study of blood T cell repertoires in COVID-19. Across the study: T cells, B-cell-depleted T cells, or PBMCs provided the cDNA or gDNA that served as material.

Trimming shortened V by 7 bases and J by 4 bases, and 20 bases separated the two germline ends. From germline, CDR1 is SGHRS and CDR2 YFSETQ. This CDR3 comprises 15 residues. As processed by the authors: Scientists estimated how many nucleated cells there were by amplifying reference gene primers. Method: immunoSEQ multiplex PCR; TCRdb's copy keeps in-frame clones and lacks some. For V, J and clone size, that table is used; D and trimming come from the DNA. This sample has about 170,000 clones, with roughly 80% found just once. The V and J genes are TRBV5-1 and TRBJ2-5, with D perhaps TRBD1 (5 bases). The receptor was isolated from a man in his 70s with active or convalescent COVID-19. Sequencing was carried out using peripheral blood. CDR3 DNA: TGCGCCAGCGCCCGGAAGAAAGAAGGGGCAGAGACCCAGTACTTC. Translated, it gives CASARKKEGAETQYF.